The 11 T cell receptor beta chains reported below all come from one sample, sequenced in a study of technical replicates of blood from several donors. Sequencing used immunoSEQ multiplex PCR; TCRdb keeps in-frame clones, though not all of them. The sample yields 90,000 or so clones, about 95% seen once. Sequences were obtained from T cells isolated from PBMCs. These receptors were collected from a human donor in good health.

The chain's CDR3 is CASGGVIASTDTQYF. Here the CDR3 DNA reads TGCGCCAGCGGGGGGGTCATCGCATCCACAGATACGCAGTATTTT. The chain links TRBV10-2 to TRBJ2-3; 7 nucleotides align to TRBD2. The CDR3 spans 15 residues. J was trimmed by 2 bases and V by 8 bases; bases with no gene match: 10. In germline, CDR1 is WSHSY, CDR2 SAAADI.

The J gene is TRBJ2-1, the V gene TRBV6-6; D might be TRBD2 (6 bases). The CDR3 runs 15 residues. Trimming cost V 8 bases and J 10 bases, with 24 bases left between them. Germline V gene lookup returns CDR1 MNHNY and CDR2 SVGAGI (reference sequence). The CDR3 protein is CASYSLMTGEGEQFF. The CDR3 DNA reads TGTGCCAGCTACAGTCTGATGACGGGGGAAGGGGAGCAGTTCTTC.

In DNA form, the CDR3 reads TGTGCCAGTAGTACCCGGACAGATGGCTACACCTTC. Its protein is CASSTRTDGYTF. The V and J genes are TRBV19 and TRBJ1-2; possible D gene TRBD1, 6 bases. The germline V gene encodes CDR1 LNHDA and CDR2 SQIVND (reference sequence). V lost 4 bases and J lost 6, with 9 bases in between. The CDR3 consists of 12 residues.

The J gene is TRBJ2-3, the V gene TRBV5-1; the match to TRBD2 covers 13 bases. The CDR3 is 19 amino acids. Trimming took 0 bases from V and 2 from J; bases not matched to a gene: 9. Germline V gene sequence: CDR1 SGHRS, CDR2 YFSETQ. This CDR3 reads CASSLVTSGRVSVTDTQYF. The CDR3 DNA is TGCGCCAGCAGCTTGGTTACTAGCGGGAGGGTCTCCGTCACAGATACGCAGTATTTT.

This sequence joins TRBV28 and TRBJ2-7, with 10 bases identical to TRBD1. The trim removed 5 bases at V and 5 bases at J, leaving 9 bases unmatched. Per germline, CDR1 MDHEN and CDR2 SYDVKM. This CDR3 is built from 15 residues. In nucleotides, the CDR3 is TGTGCCAGCAGTAGGTCCGGGACAGGGGTCCACGAGCAGTACTTC. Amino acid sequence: CASSRSGTGVHEQYF.

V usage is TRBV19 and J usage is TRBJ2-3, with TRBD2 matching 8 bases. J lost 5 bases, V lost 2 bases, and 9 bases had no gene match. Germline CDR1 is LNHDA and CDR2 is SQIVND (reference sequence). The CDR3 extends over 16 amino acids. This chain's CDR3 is CASSISSGRIGDTQYF. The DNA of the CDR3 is TGTGCCAGTAGTATATCCAGCGGGAGAATTGGAGATACGCAGTATTTT.

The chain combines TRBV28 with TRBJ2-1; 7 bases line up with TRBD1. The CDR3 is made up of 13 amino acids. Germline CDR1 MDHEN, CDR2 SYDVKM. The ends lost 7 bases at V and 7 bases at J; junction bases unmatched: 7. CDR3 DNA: TGTGCCAGCAACCTGGGACAGTTTAATGAGCAGTTCTTC. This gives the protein CASNLGQFNEQFF.

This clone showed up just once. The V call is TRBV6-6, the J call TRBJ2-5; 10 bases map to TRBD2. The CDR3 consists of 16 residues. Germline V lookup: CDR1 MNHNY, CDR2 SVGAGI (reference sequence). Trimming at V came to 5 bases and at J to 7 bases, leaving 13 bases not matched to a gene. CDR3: CASSPSSGSKRGTQYF. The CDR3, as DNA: TGTGCCAGCAGTCCCTCTAGCGGGAGCAAGAGGGGGACCCAGTACTTC.

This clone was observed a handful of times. The DNA for the CDR3 is TGCAGCGTTGAGCTTGGGGGAGGGGTCGACTATGGCTACACCTTC. This codes for CSVELGGGVDYGYTF. This sequence joins TRBV29-1 and TRBJ1-2, with D possibly TRBD1 on 5 matching bases. Deletions cut 3 bases from V and 3 bases from J, with 17 bases between. The CDR3 totals 15 residues. Germline assignment: CDR1 SQVTM and CDR2 ANQGSEA.

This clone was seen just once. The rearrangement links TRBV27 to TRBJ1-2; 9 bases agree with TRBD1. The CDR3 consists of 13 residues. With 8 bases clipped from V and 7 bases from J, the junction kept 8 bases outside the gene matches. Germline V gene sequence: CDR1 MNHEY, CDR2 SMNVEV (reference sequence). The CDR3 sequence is CASFDRGSSGYTF. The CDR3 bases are TGTGCCAGCTTCGACAGGGGGTCCTCTGGCTACACCTTC.

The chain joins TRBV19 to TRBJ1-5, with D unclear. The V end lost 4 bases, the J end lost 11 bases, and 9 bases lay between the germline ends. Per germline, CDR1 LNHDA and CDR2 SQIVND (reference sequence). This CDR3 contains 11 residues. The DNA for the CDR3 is TGTGCCAGTAGTACCGGGAAGGCCCAGCATTTT. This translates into CASSTGKAQHF.